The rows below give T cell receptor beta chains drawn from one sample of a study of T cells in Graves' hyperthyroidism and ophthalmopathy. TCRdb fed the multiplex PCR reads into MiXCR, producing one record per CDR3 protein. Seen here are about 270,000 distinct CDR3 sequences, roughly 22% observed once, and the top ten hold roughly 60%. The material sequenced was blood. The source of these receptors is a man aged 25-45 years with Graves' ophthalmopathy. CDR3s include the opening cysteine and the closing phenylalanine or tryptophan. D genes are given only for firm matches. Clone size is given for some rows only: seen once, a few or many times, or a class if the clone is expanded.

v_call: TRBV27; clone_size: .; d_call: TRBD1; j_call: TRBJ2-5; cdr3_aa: CASSFLGGTGAETQYF; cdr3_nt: TGTGCCAGCAGTTTTCTGGGAGGGACAGGGGCCGAGACCCAGTACTTC
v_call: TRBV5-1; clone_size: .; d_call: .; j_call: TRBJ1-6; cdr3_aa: CASSFGGNNVNSPLHF; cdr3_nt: TGCGCCAGCAGCTTCGGGGGGAATAACGTTAATTCACCCCTCCACTTT
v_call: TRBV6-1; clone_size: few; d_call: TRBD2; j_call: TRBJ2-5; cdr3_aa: CASRRTSGSAGETQYF; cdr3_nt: TGTGCCAGCAGACGGACTAGCGGGAGTGCTGGGGAGACCCAGTACTTC
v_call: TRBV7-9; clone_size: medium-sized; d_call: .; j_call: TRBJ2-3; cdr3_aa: CASSINRVGTDTQYF; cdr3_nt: TGTGCCAGCAGCATCAACAGGGTAGGGACAGATACGCAGTATTTT
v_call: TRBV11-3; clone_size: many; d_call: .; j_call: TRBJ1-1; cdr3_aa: CASSSRNRRNTEAFF; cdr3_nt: TGTGCCAGCAGCTCCAGGAACCGGAGGAACACTGAAGCTTTCTTT
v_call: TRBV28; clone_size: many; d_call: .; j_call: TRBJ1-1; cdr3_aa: CASSAWTRGNTEAFF; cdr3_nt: TGTGCCAGCAGTGCGTGGACAAGGGGGAACACTGAAGCTTTCTTT
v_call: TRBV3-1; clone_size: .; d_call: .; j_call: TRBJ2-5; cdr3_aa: CASSQPGGRETQYF; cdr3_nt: TGTGCCAGCAGCCAACCCGGGGGTCGAGAGACCCAGTACTTC
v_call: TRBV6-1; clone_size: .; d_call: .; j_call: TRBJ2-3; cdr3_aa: CASSSGPGDTRYF; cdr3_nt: TGTGCCAGCAGTAGCGGGCCCGGTGATACGCGGTATTTT
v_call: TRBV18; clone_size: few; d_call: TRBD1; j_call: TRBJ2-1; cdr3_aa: CASSLSTGGQGEQFF; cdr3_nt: TGTGCCAGCTCACTCTCCACAGGGGGACAGGGTGAGCAGTTCTTC
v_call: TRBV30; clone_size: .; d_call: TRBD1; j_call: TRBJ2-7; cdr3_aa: CAWSQDRGNYEQYF; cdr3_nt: TGTGCCTGGAGTCAAGACAGGGGTAACTACGAGCAGTACTTC
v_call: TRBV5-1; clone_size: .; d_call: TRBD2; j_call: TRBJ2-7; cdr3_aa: CASSWGLAGTITYEQYF; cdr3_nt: TGCGCCAGCAGCTGGGGACTAGCGGGTACAATTACCTACGAGCAGTACTTC
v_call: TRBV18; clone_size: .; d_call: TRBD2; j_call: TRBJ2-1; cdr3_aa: CASSPGTGGSNEQFF; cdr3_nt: TGTGCCAGCTCCCCGGGGACTGGCGGGAGCAATGAGCAGTTCTTC
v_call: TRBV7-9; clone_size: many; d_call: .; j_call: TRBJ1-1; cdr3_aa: CASSFANTGSTEAFF; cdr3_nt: TGTGCCAGCAGCTTTGCCAATACAGGGTCCACTGAAGCTTTCTTT
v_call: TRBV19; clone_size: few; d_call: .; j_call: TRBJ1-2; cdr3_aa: CASSIMRGDGYTF; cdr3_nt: TGTGCCAGTAGTATCATGAGGGGGGACGGCTACACCTTC
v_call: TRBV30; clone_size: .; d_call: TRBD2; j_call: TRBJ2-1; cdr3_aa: CAWRDLAGFNEQFF; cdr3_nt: TGTGCCTGGAGGGATCTAGCGGGATTCAATGAGCAGTTCTTC
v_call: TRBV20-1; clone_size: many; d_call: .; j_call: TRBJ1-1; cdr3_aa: CSASGGNTEAFF; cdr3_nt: TGCAGTGCTAGCGGTGGGAACACTGAAGCTTTCTTT
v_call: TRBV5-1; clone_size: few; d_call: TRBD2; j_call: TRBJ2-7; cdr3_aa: CASSRGAGAEYEQYF; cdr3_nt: TGCGCCAGCTCCCGGGGTGCGGGAGCGGAATACGAGCAGTACTTC
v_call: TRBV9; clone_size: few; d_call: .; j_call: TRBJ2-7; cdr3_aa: CASGVLSQAHEQYF; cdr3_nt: TGTGCCAGCGGCGTATTATCCCAGGCCCACGAGCAGTACTTC
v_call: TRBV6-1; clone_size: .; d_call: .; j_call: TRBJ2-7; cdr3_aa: CASSDRGHTYEQYF; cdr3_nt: TGTGCCAGCAGTGACAGGGGCCACACATACGAGCAGTACTTC
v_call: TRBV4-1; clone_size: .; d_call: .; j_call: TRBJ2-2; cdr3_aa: CASRRTGMGTGELFF; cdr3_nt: TGCGCCAGCAGACGTACAGGGATGGGCACCGGGGAGCTGTTTTTT
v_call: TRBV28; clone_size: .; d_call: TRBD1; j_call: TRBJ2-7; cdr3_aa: CASSPTGLYEQYF; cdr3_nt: TGTGCCAGCAGTCCGACAGGGCTATACGAGCAGTACTTC
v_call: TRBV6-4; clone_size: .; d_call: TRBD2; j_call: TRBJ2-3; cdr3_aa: CASSYSKPVAGEDTQYF; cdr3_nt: TGTGCCAGCAGTTACTCGAAGCCGGTAGCGGGGGAGGATACGCAGTATTTT
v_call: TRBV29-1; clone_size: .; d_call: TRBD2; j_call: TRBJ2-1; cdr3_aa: CSVLLAGVGNGQFF; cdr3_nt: TGCAGCGTACTCCTAGCGGGAGTGGGAAATGGGCAGTTCTTC
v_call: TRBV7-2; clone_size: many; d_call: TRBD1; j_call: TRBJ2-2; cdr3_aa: CASSSKATGVAGELFF; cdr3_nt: TGTGCCAGCAGCTCCAAAGCCACAGGGGTGGCCGGGGAGCTGTTTTTT